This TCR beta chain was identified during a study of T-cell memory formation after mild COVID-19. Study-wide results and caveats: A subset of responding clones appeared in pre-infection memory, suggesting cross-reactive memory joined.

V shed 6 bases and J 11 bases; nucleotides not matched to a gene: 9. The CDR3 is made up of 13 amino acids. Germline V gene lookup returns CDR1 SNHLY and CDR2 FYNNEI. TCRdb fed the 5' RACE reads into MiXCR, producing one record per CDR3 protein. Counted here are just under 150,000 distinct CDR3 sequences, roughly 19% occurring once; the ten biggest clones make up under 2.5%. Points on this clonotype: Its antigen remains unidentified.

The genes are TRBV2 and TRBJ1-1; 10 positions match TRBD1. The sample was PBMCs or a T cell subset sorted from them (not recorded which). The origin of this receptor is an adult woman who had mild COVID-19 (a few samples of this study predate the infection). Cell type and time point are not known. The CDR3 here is CASRMTGGAGAFF. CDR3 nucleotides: TGTGCCAGCAGGATGACAGGGGGCGCCGGGGCTTTCTTT.